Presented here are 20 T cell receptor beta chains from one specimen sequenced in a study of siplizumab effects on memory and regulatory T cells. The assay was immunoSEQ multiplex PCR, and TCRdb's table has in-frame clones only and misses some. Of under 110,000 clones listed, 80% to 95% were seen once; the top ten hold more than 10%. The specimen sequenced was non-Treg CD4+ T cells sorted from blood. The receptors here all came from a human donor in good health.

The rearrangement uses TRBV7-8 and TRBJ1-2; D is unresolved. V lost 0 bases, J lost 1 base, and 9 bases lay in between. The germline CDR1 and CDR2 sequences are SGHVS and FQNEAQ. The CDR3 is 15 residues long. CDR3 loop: CASSLAPDHNYGYTF. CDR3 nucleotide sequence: TGTGCCAGCAGCTTAGCTCCAGATCATAACTATGGCTACACCTTC.

In nucleotides, the CDR3 is TGTGCCAGTAGTATTCTCGCGGTAATGAGGTCAGACGAGCAGTACTTC. Its translation: CASSILAVMRSDEQYF. The V call is TRBV19, the J call TRBJ2-7; no clear D gene. With 3 bases removed from V and 5 bases from J, the gap between germline ends came to 20 bases. Looked up from germline, CDR1 is LNHDA and CDR2 is SQIVND (reference sequence). The length of the CDR3 is 16 residues.

CDR3 in amino acids: CAWSVLWAGATNEKLFF. CDR3 in DNA: TGTGCCTGGAGTGTACTGTGGGCCGGAGCAACTAATGAAAAACTGTTTTTT. The genes are TRBV30 and TRBJ1-4; no firm D call. The V and J ends lost 0 bases and 0 bases respectively, with 14 bases between them. This CDR3 comprises 17 residues. The germline V gene has CDR1 GTSNPN and CDR2 SVGIG (reference sequence).

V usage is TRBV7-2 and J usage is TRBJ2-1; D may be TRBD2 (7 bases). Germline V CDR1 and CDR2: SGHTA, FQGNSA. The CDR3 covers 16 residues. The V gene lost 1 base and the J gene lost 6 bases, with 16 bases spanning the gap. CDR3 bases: TGTGCCAGCAGCTTAGTTCAGGGGAGGGGTATCAATGAGCAGTTCTTC. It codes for CASSLVQGRGINEQFF.

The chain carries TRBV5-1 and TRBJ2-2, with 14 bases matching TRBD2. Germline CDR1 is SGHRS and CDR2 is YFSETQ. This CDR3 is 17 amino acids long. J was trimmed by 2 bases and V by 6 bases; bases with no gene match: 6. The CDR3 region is CASTVTSGRANTGELFF. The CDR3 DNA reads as TGCGCCAGCACCGTGACTAGCGGGAGGGCCAACACCGGGGAGCTGTTTTTT.

This CDR3 is CALGSGGEGYTF. CDR3 nucleotides: TGTGCCCTCGGGTCGGGGGGCGAGGGCTACACCTTC. This chain joins TRBV28 and TRBJ1-2, with D perhaps TRBD1 (6 bases). Germline loops: CDR1 MDHEN, CDR2 SYDVKM. The CDR3 extends over 12 amino acids. The V gene lost 11 bases and the J gene lost 8 bases, with 18 bases spanning the gap.

CDR3 region: CASSSLPAPVNKKLFF. CDR3 nucleotides: TGCGCCAGCAGCTCACTTCCGGCCCCGGTGAATAAAAAACTGTTTTTT. The chain combines TRBV5-1 with TRBJ1-4; no clear D gene. The germline V gene has CDR1 SGHRS and CDR2 YFSETQ. The V and J ends lost 3 bases and 9 bases respectively, with 21 bases between them. The CDR3 is made up of 16 amino acids.

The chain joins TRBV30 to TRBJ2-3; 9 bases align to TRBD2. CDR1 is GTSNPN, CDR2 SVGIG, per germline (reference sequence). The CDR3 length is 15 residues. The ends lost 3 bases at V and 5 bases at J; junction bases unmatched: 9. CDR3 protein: CAWSPVAGEIDTQYF. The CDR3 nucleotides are TGTGCCTGGAGCCCAGTAGCGGGAGAGATAGATACGCAGTATTTT.

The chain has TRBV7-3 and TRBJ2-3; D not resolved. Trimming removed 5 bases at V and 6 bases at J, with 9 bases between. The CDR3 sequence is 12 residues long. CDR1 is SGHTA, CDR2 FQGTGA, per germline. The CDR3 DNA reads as TGTGCCAGCAGCGCCCCCGGGGATACGCAGTATTTT. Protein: CASSAPGDTQYF.

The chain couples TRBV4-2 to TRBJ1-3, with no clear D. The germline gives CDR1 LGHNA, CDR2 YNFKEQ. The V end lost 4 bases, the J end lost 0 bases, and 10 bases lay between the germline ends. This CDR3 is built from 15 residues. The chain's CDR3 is CASSRTGVSGNTIYF. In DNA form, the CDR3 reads TGTGCCAGCAGCCGGACCGGTGTCTCTGGAAACACCATATATTTT.

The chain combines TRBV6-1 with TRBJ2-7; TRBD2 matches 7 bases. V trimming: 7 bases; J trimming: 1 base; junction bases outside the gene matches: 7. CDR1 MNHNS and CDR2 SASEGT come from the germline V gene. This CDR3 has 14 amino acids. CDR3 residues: CASKKAGPSYEQYF. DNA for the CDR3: TGTGCCAGCAAAAAAGCGGGGCCGTCCTACGAGCAGTACTTC.

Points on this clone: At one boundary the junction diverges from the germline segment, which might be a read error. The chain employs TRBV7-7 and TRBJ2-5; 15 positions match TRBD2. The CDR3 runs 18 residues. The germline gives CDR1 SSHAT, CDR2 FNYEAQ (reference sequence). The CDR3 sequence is CASSPGTSGRPGQETQYF. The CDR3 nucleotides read TGTGCTAGCAGCCCAGGGACTAGCGGGAGGCCGGGCCAAGAGACCCAGTACTTC.

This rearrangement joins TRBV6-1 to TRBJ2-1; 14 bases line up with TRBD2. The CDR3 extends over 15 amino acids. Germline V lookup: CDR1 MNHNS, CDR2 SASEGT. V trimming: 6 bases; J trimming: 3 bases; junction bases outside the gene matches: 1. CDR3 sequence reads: CASRGLAGGYNEQFF. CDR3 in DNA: TGTGCCAGCAGAGGACTAGCGGGAGGCTACAATGAGCAGTTCTTC.

CDR3 residues: CASSPYWGGTSTFEQYF. The CDR3 DNA reads as TGTGCCAGCAGCCCCTACTGGGGGGGGACCTCAACGTTCGAGCAGTACTTC. V gene TRBV11-2 combines with J gene TRBJ2-7; 7 nucleotides agree with TRBD2. Trimming at V came to 5 bases and at J to 6 bases, leaving 19 bases not matched to a gene. From germline, CDR1 is SGHAT and CDR2 FQNNGV. The CDR3 runs 17 residues.

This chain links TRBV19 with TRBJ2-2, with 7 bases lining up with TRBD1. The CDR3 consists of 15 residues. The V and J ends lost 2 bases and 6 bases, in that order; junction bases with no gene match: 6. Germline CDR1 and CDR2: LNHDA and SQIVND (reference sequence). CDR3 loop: CASSIKGARAGELFF. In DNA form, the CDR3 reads TGTGCCAGTAGTATAAAGGGGGCGAGGGCCGGGGAGCTGTTTTTT.

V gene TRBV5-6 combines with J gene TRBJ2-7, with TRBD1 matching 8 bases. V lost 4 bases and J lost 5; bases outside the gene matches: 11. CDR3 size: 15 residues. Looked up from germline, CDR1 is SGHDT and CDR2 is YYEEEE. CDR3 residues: CASSRTRDRLNEQYF. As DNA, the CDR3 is TGTGCCAGCAGCCGGACCCGGGACAGGCTCAACGAGCAGTACTTC. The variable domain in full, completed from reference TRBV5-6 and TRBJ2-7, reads DAGVTQSPTHLIKTRGQQVTLRCSPKSGHDTVSWYQQALGQGPQFIFQYYEEEERQRGNFPDRFSGHQFPNYSSELNVNALLLGDSALYLCASSRTRDRLNEQYFGPGTRLTVT.

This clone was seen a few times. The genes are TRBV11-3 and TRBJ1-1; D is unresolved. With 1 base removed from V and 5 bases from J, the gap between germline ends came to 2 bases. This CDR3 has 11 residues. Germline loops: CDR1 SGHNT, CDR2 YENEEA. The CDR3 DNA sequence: TGTGCCAGCAGCTTAGTTACTGAAGCTTTCTTT. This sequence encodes CASSLVTEAFF.

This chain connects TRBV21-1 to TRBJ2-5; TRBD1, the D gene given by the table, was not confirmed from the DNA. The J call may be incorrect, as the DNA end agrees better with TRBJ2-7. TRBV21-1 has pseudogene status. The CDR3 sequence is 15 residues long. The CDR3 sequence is CASSKSGQRSYEQYF. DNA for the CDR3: TGTGCCAGCAGCAAATCGGGACAGAGATCCTACGAGCAGTACTTC.

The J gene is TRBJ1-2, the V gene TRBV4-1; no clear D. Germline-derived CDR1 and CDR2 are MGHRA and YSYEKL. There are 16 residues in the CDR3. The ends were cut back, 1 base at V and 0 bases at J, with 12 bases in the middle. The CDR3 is CASSQVLGRANYGYTF. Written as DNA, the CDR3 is TGCGCCAGCAGCCAAGTCTTGGGTCGAGCTAACTATGGCTACACCTTC.

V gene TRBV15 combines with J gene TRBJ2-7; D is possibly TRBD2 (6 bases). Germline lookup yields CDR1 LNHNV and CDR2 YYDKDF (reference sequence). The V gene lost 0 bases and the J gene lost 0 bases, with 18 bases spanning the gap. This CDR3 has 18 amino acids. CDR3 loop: CATSRDSFVLGGSYEQYF. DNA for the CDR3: TGTGCCACCAGCAGAGATTCTTTTGTCTTGGGGGGCTCCTACGAGCAGTACTTC. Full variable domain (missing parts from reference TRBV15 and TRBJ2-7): DAMVIQNPRYQVTQFGKPVTLSCSQTLNHNVMYWYQQKSSQAPKLLFHYYDKDFNNEADTPDNFQSRRPNTSFCFLDIRSPGLGDTAMYLCATSRDSFVLGGSYEQYFGPGTRLTVT.